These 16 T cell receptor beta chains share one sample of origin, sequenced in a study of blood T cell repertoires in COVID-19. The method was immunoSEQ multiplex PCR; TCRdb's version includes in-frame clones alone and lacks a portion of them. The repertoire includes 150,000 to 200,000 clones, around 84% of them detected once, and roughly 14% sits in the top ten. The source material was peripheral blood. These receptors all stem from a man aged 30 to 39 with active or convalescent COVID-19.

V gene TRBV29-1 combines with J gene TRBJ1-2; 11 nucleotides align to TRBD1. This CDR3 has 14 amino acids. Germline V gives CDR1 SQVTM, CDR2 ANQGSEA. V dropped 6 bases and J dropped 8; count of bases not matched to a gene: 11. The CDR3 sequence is CSVSGQGVYRGYTF. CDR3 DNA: TGCAGCGTGTCGGGACAGGGGGTTTATAGGGGCTACACCTTC.

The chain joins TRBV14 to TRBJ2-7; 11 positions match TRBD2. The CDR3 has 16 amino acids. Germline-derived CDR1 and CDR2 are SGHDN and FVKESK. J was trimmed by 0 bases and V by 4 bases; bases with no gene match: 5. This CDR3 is CASSPRSGRDSYEQYF. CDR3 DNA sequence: TGTGCCAGCAGCCCCCGTAGCGGGAGGGACTCCTACGAGCAGTACTTC.

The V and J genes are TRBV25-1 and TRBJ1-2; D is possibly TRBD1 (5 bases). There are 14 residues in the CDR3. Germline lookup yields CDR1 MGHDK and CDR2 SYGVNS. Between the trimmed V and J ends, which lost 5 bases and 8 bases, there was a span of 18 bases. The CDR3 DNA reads TGTGCCAGCAGTACGCAGGGATCAGTCCAGGGCTACACCTTC. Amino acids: CASSTQGSVQGYTF.

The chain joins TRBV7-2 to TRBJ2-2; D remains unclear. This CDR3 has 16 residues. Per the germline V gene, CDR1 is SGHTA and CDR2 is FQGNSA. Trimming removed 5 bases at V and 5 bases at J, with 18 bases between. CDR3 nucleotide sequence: TGTGCCAGCAGCCCCAACGACTGGCGTAGGACCGGGGAGCTGTTTTTT. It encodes CASSPNDWRRTGELFF. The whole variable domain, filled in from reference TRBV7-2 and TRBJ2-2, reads GAGVSQSPSNKVTEKGKDVELRCDPISGHTALYWYRQSLGQGLEFLIYFQGNSAPDKSGLPSDRFSAERTGGSVSTLTIQRTQQEDSAVYLCASSPNDWRRTGELFFGEGSRLTVL.

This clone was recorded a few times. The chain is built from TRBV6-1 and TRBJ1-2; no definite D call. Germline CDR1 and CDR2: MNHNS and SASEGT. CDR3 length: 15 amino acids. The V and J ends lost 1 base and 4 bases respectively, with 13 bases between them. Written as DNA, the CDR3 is TGTGCCAGCAGTGAAGTCGGGGAAGGGTCCTATGGCTACACCTTC. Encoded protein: CASSEVGEGSYGYTF.

Here the CDR3 DNA reads TGTGCCAGCAGTCCGACTTTGAGAGGGGAAAAACTGTTTTTT. The encoded protein is CASSPTLRGEKLFF. The rearrangement links TRBV27 to TRBJ1-4, with D uncertain. CDR3 size: 14 residues. Trimming removed 5 bases from V and 8 bases from J, with 15 bases in between. Germline loops: CDR1 MNHEY, CDR2 SMNVEV (reference sequence). Complete variable domain (other parts from reference TRBV27 and TRBJ1-4): EAQVTQNPRYLITVTGKKLTVTCSQNMNHEYMSWYRQDPGLGLRQIYYSMNVEVTDKGDVPEGYKVSRKEKRNFPLILESPSPNQTSLYFCASSPTLRGEKLFFGSGTQLSVL.

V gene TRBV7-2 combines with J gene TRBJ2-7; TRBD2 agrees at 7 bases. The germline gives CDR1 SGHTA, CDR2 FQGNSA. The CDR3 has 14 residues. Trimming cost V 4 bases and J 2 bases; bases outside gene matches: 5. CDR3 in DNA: TGTGCCAGCAGCTCCGGGACTACTCCCTACGAGCAGTACTTC. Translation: CASSSGTTPYEQYF.

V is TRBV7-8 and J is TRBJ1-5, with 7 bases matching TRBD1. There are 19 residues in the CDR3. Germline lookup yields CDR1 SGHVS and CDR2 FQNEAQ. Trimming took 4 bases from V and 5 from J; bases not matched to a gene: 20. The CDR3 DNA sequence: TGTGCCAGCAGCTCAGGGGGAAGAAGCGGGTCCTACGGGGATCAGCCCCAGCATTTT. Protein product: CASSSGGRSGSYGDQPQHF.

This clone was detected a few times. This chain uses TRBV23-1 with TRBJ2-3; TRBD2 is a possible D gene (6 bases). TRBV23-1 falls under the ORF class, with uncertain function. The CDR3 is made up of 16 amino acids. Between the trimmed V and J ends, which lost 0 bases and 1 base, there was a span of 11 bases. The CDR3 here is CASSQSGGVGTDTQYF. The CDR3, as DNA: TGCGCCAGCAGTCAATCAGGCGGGGTTGGCACAGATACGCAGTATTTT.

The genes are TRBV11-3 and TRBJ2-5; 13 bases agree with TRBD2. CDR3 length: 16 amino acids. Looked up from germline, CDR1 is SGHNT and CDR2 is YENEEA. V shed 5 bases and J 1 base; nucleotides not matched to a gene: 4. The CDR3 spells CASSQTSGGLQETQYF. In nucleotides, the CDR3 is TGTGCCAGCAGCCAGACTAGCGGGGGGCTCCAAGAGACCCAGTACTTC.

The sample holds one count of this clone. The CDR3 DNA is TGTGCCAGCAGTTACGGGGCAGGGGGTAACAATGAGCAGTTCTTC. Its protein product is CASSYGAGGNNEQFF. The chain carries TRBV6-5 and TRBJ2-1; 7 positions match TRBD1. The CDR3 covers 15 residues. Germline CDR1 MNHEY, CDR2 SVGAGI. The junction had 6 bases not matched to a gene; V was cut back by 2 bases and J by 5 bases.

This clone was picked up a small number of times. The CDR3 sequence: CASSYDSMNTEAFF. The CDR3 DNA follows: TGTGCCAGCAGTTACGACAGCATGAACACTGAAGCTTTCTTT. This chain links TRBV6-6 with TRBJ1-1, with a weak D call TRBD1 (5 bases). The length of the CDR3 is 14 residues. Trimming took off 2 bases at V and 0 bases at J, with 7 bases between the two ends. Germline CDR1 is MNHNY and CDR2 is SVGAGI (reference sequence).

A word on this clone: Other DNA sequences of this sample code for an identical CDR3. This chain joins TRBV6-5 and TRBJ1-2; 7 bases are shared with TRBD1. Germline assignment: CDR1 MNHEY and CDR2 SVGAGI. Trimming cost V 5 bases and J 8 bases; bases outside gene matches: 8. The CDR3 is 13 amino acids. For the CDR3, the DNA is TGTGCCAGCAGTCTTGACAGGGAATACGGCTACACCTTC. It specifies CASSLDREYGYTF.

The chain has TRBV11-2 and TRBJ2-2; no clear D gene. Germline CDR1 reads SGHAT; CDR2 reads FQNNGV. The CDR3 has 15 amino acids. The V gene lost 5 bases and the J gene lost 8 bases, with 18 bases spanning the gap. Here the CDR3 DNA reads TGTGCCAGCAGCCCAGGTAGTAGATTCCCGGGGGAGCTGTTTTTT. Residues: CASSPGSRFPGELFF.

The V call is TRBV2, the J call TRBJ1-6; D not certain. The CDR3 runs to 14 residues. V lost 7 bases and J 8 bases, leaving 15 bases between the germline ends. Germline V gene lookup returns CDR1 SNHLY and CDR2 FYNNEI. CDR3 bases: TGTGCCAGCAAAATTTTGGTCGCAGATTCACCCCTCCACTTT. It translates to CASKILVADSPLHF. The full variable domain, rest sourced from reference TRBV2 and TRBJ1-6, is EPEVTQTPSHQVTQMGQEVILRCVPISNHLYFYWYRQILGQKVEFLVSFYNNEISEKSEIFDDQFSVERPDGSNFTLKIRSTKLEDSAMYFCASKILVADSPLHFGNGTRLTVT.

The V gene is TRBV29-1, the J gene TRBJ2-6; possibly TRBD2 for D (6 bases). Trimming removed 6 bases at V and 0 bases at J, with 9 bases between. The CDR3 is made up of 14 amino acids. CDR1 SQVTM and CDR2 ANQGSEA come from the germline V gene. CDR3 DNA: TGCAGCGTCTCCGGGGGCTCTGGGGCCAACGTCCTGACTTTC. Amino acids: CSVSGGSGANVLTF.